Below, 12 T cell receptor beta chains from the same sample are listed, as sequenced in a study of beta chain features in type 1 diabetes. Findings and limits, study-wide: TCRB CDR3s were moderately but significantly shorter in Type 1 diabetes patients in all four CD4+ subsets.

cDNA synthesis used the whole RNA isolate, giving expressed TCRB sequences. Measured with immunoSEQ multiplex PCR; TCRdb has only the in-frame clones, and not every one. The table lists some 700,000 clones, about an eighth of them singletons. Their cognate antigens are unknown. The sequenced material came from naive CD4+ T cells from blood. All receptors derive from a man aged 18 to 29 with type 1 diabetes.

The chain joins TRBV9 to TRBJ2-7, with D perhaps matching TRBD1 or TRBD2 (5 bases each). CDR3 length: 16 residues. Germline V gene data show CDR1 as SGDLS and CDR2 as YYNGEE. Deletions cut 2 bases from V and 2 bases from J, with 17 bases between. CDR3 sequence: CASSVHSGTLTYEQYF. CDR3 sequence (DNA): TGTGCCAGCAGCGTTCACTCCGGGACCCTTACCTACGAGCAGTACTTC.

The chain combines TRBV5-4 with TRBJ2-7; TRBD1 is a possible D gene (5 bases). Per the germline V gene, CDR1 is SGHNT and CDR2 is YYREEE (reference sequence). V gave up 0 bases and J gave up 0 bases, with 13 bases separating them. The CDR3 extends over 16 amino acids. The CDR3 loop reads CASSLDIQGISYEQYF. CDR3 in DNA: TGTGCCAGCAGCTTGGATATCCAGGGAATCTCCTACGAGCAGTACTTC.

The chain uses TRBV4-1 and TRBJ1-5; unclear D gene. Looked up from germline, CDR1 is MGHRA and CDR2 is YSYEKL. This CDR3 comprises 14 residues. The V and J ends lost 4 bases and 7 bases respectively, with 14 bases between them. Here the CDR3 reads CASSLNILGQPQHF. The CDR3 DNA sequence: TGCGCCAGCAGCCTGAACATCTTGGGGCAGCCCCAGCATTTT.

Only a few counts were recorded for this clone. The same CDR3 is also encoded by other DNA sequences in this sample. The rearrangement joins TRBV18 to TRBJ2-3; D uncertain. V lost 0 bases and J lost 4, with 11 bases in between. CDR1 is KGHSH, CDR2 LQKENI, per germline. The length of the CDR3 is 15 residues. The DNA of the CDR3 is TGTGCCAGCTCACCACCGTCAGGTGGGCCAGATACGCAGTATTTT. Translation gives CASSPPSGGPDTQYF.

The genes are TRBV19 and TRBJ1-1, with a possible D match to TRBD1 (5 bases). V was pared by 0 bases and J by 4 bases, with 21 bases between. Germline V lookup: CDR1 LNHDA, CDR2 SQIVND (reference sequence). The CDR3 spans 18 residues. This CDR3 is CASSIDGGVRPGGTEAFF. CDR3 DNA: TGTGCCAGTAGTATAGATGGTGGTGTCCGACCCGGGGGCACTGAAGCTTTCTTT.

This clone was seen more than once but under ten times. This rearrangement joins TRBV29-1 to TRBJ2-3; 7 bases map to TRBD2. CDR3 length: 11 amino acids. Germline loops: CDR1 SQVTM, CDR2 ANQGSEA. V shed 7 bases and J 6 bases; nucleotides not matched to a gene: 4. The CDR3 loop is CSAWRGDTQYF. Written as DNA, the CDR3 is TGCAGCGCCTGGCGGGGGGATACGCAGTATTTT.

The chain carries TRBV19 and TRBJ1-2; 7 nucleotides align to TRBD1. This CDR3 has 16 residues. V shed 5 bases and J 6 bases; nucleotides not matched to a gene: 15. Germline CDR1 reads LNHDA; CDR2 reads SQIVND (reference sequence). Written as DNA, the CDR3 is TGTGCCAGTAGTGCGGCCTTGACAGGGACGCTGAATGGCTACACCTTC. It specifies CASSAALTGTLNGYTF.

This clone was observed a handful of times. This chain connects TRBV14 to TRBJ2-3; no reliable D call. Germline CDR1 and CDR2: SGHDN and FVKESK. V shed 4 bases and J shed 3 bases, with 14 bases lying between them. The CDR3 spans 15 residues. The chain's CDR3 is CASSRYGRATDTQYF. The CDR3 nucleotides are TGTGCCAGCAGCCGTTACGGAAGGGCGACAGATACGCAGTATTTT. The full variable domain, rest sourced from reference TRBV14 and TRBJ2-3, is EAGVTQFPSHSVIEKGQTVTLRCDPISGHDNLYWYRRVMGKEIKFLLHFVKESKQDESGMPNNRFLAERTGGTYSTLKVQPAELEDSGVYFCASSRYGRATDTQYFGPGTRLTVL.

This clone turned up a few times. J is TRBJ2-7 and V is TRBV18; D is undetermined. V gave up 3 bases and J gave up 6 bases, with 9 bases separating them. The germline V gene has CDR1 KGHSH and CDR2 LQKENI. This CDR3 is 12 amino acids long. The CDR3 protein is CASSPFGGEQYF. CDR3 coding DNA: TGTGCCAGCTCACCTTTTGGTGGCGAGCAGTACTTC.

This chain links TRBV7-2 with TRBJ2-1, with D possibly being TRBD2 (7 bases). The germline CDR1 and CDR2 sequences are SGHTA and FQGNSA. This CDR3 has 14 residues. Between the trimmed V and J ends, which lost 8 bases and 0 bases, there was a span of 11 bases. The DNA for the CDR3 is TGTGCCAGCCACGGGGGGCTCTCCTACAATGAGCAGTTCTTC. Protein sequence: CASHGGLSYNEQFF.

This chain links TRBV7-9 with TRBJ1-2; D not certain. Trimming took 9 bases from V and 3 from J, leaving 11 bases between them. The CDR3 is made up of 12 amino acids. The V gene's germline CDR1 is SEHNR and CDR2 FQNEAQ (reference sequence). In DNA, the CDR3 is TGTGCCAGTTCAATCCGCGACTATGGCTACACCTTC. This translates into CASSIRDYGYTF.

This clone has more than one count but fewer than ten. This sequence joins TRBV7-7 and TRBJ1-3, with D tentatively TRBD1 (6 bases). V lost 5 bases, J lost 1 base, and 9 bases lay in between. The CDR3 sequence is 14 residues long. The germline CDR1 and CDR2 sequences are SSHAT and FNYEAQ (reference sequence). The DNA for the CDR3 is TGTGCCAGCAGCGAGGACAGTTCTGGAAACACCATATATTTT. Its translation: CASSEDSSGNTIYF.